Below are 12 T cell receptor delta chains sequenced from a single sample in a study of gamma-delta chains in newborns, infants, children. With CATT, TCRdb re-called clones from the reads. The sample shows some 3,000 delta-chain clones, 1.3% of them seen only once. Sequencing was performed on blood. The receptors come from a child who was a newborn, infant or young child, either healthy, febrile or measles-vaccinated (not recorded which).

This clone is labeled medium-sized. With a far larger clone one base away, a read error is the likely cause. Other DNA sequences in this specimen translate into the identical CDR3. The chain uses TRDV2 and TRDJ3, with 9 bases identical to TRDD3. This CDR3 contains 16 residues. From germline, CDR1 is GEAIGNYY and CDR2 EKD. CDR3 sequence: CACDTGGYWDTRQTFF. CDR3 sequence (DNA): TGTGCCTGTGACACCGGGGGATACTGGGACACCCGACAGACGTTTTTC.

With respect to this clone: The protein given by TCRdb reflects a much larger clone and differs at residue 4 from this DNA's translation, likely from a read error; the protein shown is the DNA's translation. CDR3 residues: CACGLLGDTTLTAQLFF. DNA for the CDR3: TGTGCCTGTGGCCTACTGGGGGATACGACCCTTACAGCACAACTCTTCTTT. The V and J genes are TRDV2 and TRDJ2; the match to TRDD3 covers 13 bases. The length of the CDR3 is 17 residues. The germline V gene encodes CDR1 GEAIGNYY and CDR2 EKD. Losses at the gene ends were 5 bases for V and 5 bases for J; bases not matched to a gene: 10.

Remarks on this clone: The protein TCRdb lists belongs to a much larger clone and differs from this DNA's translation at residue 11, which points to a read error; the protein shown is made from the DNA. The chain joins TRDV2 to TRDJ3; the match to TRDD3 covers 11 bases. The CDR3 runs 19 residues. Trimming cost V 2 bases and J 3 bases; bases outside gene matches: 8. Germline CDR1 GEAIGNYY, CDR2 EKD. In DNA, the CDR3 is TGTGCCTGTGACAACGTACTGGGGGATAGCTACTGGGACACCCGACAGATGTTTTTC. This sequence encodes CACDNVLGDSYWDTRQMFF.

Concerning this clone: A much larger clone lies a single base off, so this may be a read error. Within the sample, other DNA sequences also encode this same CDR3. The CDR3 sequence is CASSTGGYSSWDTRQMFF. The CDR3 DNA reads TGTGCCTCAAGCACTGGGGGATACTCTTCCTGGGACACCCGACAGATGTTTTTC. V and J are TRDV3 and TRDJ3, with TRDD3 matching over 12 bases. Germline CDR1 is TVYSNPD and CDR2 is GDNSRS (reference sequence). The CDR3 is 18 residues long. Trimming cost V 4 bases and J 1 base; bases outside gene matches: 8.

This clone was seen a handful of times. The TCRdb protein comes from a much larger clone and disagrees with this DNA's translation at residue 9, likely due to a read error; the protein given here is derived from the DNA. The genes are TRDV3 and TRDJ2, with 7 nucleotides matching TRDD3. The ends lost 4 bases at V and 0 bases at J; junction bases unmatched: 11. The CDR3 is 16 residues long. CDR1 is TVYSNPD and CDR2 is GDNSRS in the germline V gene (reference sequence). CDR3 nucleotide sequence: TGTGCCTCCAGAGGGGGATGGTTAACTTTGACAGCACAACTCTTCTTT. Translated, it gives CASRGGWLTLTAQLFF.

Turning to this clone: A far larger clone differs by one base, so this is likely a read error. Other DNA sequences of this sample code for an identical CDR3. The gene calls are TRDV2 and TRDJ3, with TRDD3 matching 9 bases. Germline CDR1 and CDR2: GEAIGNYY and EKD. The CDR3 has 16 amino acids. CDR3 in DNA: TGTGCTTGTGACTGGGGGAGCTCCTGGGACACCCGACAGATGTTTTTC. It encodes CACDWGSSWDTRQMFF.

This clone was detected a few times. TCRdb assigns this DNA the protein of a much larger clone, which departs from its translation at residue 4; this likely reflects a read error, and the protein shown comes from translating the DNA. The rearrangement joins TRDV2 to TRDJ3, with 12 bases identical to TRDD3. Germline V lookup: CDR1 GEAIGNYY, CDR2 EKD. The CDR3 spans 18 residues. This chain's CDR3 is CACGTVLGDTRDTRQMFF. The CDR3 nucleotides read TGTGCCTGTGGCACCGTACTGGGGGATACAAGGGACACCCGACAGATGTTTTTC.

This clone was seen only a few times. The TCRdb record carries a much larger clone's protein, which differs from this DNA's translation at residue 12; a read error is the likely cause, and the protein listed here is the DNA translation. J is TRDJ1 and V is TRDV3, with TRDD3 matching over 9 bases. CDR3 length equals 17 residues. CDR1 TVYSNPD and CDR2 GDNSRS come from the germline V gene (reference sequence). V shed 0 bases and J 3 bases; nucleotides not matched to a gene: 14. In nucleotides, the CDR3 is TGTGCCTTTAGTACTGGGGGACCCGGCTTGTACGCCGATAAACTCATCTTT. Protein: CAFSTGGPGLYADKLIF.

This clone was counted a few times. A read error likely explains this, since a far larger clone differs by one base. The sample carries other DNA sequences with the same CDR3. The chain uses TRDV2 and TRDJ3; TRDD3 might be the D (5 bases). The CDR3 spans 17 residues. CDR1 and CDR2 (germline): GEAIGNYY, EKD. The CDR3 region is CACDNVGVRWDTRQMFF. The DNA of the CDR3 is TGTGCCTGTGACAATGTAGGGGTACGCTGGGACACTCGACAGATGTTTTTC.

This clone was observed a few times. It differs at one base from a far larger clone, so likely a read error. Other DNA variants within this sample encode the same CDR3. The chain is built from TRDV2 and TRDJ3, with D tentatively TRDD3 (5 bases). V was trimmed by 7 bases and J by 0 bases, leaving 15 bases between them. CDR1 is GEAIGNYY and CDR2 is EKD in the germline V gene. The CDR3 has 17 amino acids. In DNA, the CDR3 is TGTGCCTGCGACCGGGGAAAAAGCTCCTGGGACACCCGACAGATGTTTTTC. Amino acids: CACDRGKSSWDTRQMFF.

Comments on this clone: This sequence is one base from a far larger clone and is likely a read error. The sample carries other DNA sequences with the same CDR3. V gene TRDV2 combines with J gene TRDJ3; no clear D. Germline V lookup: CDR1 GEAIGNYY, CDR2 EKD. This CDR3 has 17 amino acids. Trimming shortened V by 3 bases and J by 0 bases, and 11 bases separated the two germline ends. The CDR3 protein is CACDEEWVSWDTRQMFF. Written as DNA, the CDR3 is TGTGCCTGTGACGAAGAGTGGGTCTCCTGGGACACCCGACAGATGTTTTTC.

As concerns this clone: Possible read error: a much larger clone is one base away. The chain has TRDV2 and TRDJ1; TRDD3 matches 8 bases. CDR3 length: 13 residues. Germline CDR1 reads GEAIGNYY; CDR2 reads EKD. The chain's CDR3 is CASDYWGTDKLIF. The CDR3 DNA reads TGTGCCAGTGACTACTGGGGGACCGATAAACTCATCTTT.